This T cell receptor beta chain was obtained from a study of T-cell memory formation after mild COVID-19. In its sample, this clonotype was seen a few times. One entry per CDR3 protein, called by TCRdb with MiXCR from the 5' RACE reads. Of roughly 350,000 distinct CDR3 sequences listed, roughly an eighth are singletons. The CDR3 has 13 residues. Germline V gives CDR1 GTSNPN, CDR2 SVGIG (reference sequence). V was shortened by 2 bases and J by 3 bases, with 10 bases between the two germline ends. Input material: PBMCs or a T cell subset sorted from them (not recorded which). The chain has TRBV30 and TRBJ1-1, with D hard to call. This TCR was recovered from a man between 18 and 29 years old who had mild COVID-19 (a few samples of this study predate the infection). Cell type and time point are not known. The CDR3 protein is CAWSTMADTEAFF. CDR3 DNA sequence: TGTGCCTGGAGTACCATGGCGGACACTGAAGCTTTCTTT.